The entry that follows covers one T cell receptor beta chain sequence. The antigen remains undetermined. The junction differs from germline at one of its ends, possibly a read error. Other nucleotide sequences from this sample produce the same CDR3. Assay: immunoSEQ multiplex PCR; the TCRdb copy retains only in-frame clones and omits some. The sample lists 53,000 or so clones, approximately 76% occurring once. The record originates from a study of radiotherapy plus CTLA-4 blockade in lung cancer. Background on the study: For about 18% of patients, objective responses occurred, and about 33% had disease control. Study-wide points: Early blood T cell clone dynamics reportedly forecast response best, with interferon-beta. Expansion in blood of tumor-derived TCR clones was seen after radiotherapy plus ipilimumab.

The study gave focal radiation plus ipilimumab CTLA-4 blockade to patients with chemo-refractory metastatic non-small-cell lung cancer. The TCR originated in a human donor with non-small cell lung cancer who had stable disease on radiotherapy plus ipilimumab. The source material was peripheral blood, sampled from a patient treated with radiotherapy plus ipilimumab.

Here the CDR3 DNA reads TGCGCCAGCTCACCAATGGCAGGCTCTAACTATGGCTACACCTTC. As protein: CASSPMAGSNYGYTF. The rearrangement uses TRBV18 and TRBJ1-2, with D unclear. From germline, CDR1 is KGHSH and CDR2 LQKENI. The length of the CDR3 is 15 residues.